This TCR beta chain stems from a study of CD8+CD57+ T cells in acquired aplastic anemia. Study-level background: Mean DNA quantity obtained from sorted CD4+ and CD8+ cells was about 3 ug.

Before being chosen for sequencing, patients had shown CD8+CD57+ cell expansion by flow cytometry. This clonotype has just one count. Its specificity is unknown. Profiling of TCR beta VDJ combinations and CDR3 sequences used genomic DNA as template. Each CDR3 protein is one row after TCRdb ran MiXCR on the reads. The table has roughly 80,000 distinct CDR3 sequences, less than 85% seen once. Unmatched junction bases numbered 6, after V lost 0 bases and J lost 3 bases. CDR3 length: 17 residues. Germline CDR1 ENHRY, CDR2 SYGVKD. Whole-study results and caveats: Researchers reported that CD8+ Simpson's diversity was not significantly different in patients versus controls.

The clonotype originates from a human donor with aplastic anemia. The sample consisted of sorted CD4+, CD8+, or CD8+CD57+ T cells (not recorded which) from PBMCs. V is TRBV10-3 and J is TRBJ2-2; the match to TRBD1 covers 8 bases. DNA of the CDR3: TGTGCCATCAGTGAGTCGGCAGGGGGCGCGTACACCGGGGAGCTGTTTTTT. This gives the protein CAISESAGGAYTGELFF.